This passage covers 12 T cell receptor beta chains from one sample sequenced in a study of PD-L1 blockade in urothelial cancer. Profiling relied on immunoSEQ multiplex PCR, and the TCRdb table lists in-frame clones only, not all of them. The sample includes tens of thousands of clones, 75% to 85% of them seen just once. The sample in question was PBMCs, obtained around atezolizumab (anti-PD-L1) treatment. The receptors shown here come from a man aged 60-69 years with urothelial cancer.

The chain joins TRBV11-2 to TRBJ1-2, with 12 bases aligning to TRBD1. There are 18 residues in the CDR3. Trimming removed 1 base from V and 4 bases from J; junction bases left unmatched: 10. The germline CDR1 and CDR2 sequences are SGHAT and FQNNGV. The CDR3 sequence: CASSLGKGTGGLSYGYTF. The CDR3 nucleotides are TGTGCCAGCAGCTTAGGGAAGGGGACAGGGGGCCTTTCCTATGGCTACACCTTC. Full variable domain (outside the CDR3, taken from reference TRBV11-2 and TRBJ1-2): EAGVAQSPRYKIIEKRQSVAFWCNPISGHATLYWYQQILGQGPKLLIQFQNNGVVDDSQLPKDRFSAERLKGVDSTLKIQPAKLEDSAVYLCASSLGKGTGGLSYGYTFGSGTRLTVV.

This rearrangement joins TRBV5-1 to TRBJ2-6, with 9 bases identical to TRBD1. J lost 2 bases, V lost 3 bases, and 9 bases had no gene match. The CDR3 spans 18 residues. Germline CDR1 and CDR2: SGHRS and YFSETQ. CDR3 protein: CASSSPGQGITGANVLTF. CDR3 sequence (DNA): TGCGCCAGCAGCTCCCCGGGACAGGGTATAACTGGGGCCAACGTCCTGACTTTC.

The genes are TRBV5-4 and TRBJ2-3; D is perhaps TRBD2 (5 bases). V was pared by 0 bases and J by 3 bases, with 17 bases between. Germline CDR1 SGHNT, CDR2 YYREEE (reference sequence). This CDR3 region has 17 residues. This chain's CDR3 is CASSLAWLGSQTDTQYF. In nucleotides, the CDR3 is TGTGCCAGCAGCTTGGCGTGGTTAGGGAGCCAAACAGATACGCAGTATTTT.

In nucleotides, the CDR3 is TGTGCCAGCAGTTACTCCAGGGATCACTATGGCTACACCTTC. It encodes CASSYSRDHYGYTF. V usage is TRBV6-6 and J usage is TRBJ1-2; possible D gene TRBD1, 5 bases. Germline CDR1 MNHNY, CDR2 SVGAGI (reference sequence). V was trimmed by 0 bases and J by 3 bases, leaving 8 bases between them. The CDR3 consists of 14 residues.

This clone is a singleton in its sample. The CDR3 sequence is CASSLDLTSEQFF. In DNA, the CDR3 is TGTGCCAGCAGCTTGGACCTAACGTCTGAGCAGTTCTTC. This chain uses TRBV5-6 with TRBJ2-1, with D uncertain. The CDR3 spans 13 residues. Trimming cost V 0 bases and J 9 bases, with 10 bases left between them. Germline CDR1 reads SGHDT; CDR2 reads YYEEEE.

The chain links TRBV5-5 to TRBJ1-4, with TRBD1 as a possible D gene (5 bases). The CDR3 length is 16 residues. CDR1 and CDR2 (germline): SGHKS, YYEKEE (reference sequence). The V end was cut by 1 base, the J end by 0 bases, with 10 bases between. The CDR3 region has the DNA TGTGCCAGCAGCTTGATGGGGCCCGCAACTAATGAAAAACTGTTTTTT. Amino acids: CASSLMGPATNEKLFF.

This clone was picked up a small number of times. The J gene is TRBJ1-2, the V gene TRBV11-3; 8 bases fit TRBD1. The CDR3 covers 16 residues. The germline CDR1 and CDR2 sequences are SGHNT and YENEEA. Germline trimming cut 0 bases from V and 8 bases from J; bases unmatched to any gene: 11. The CDR3 spells CASSLEAGQGAGGYTF. In DNA, the CDR3 is TGTGCCAGCAGCTTAGAAGCAGGCCAGGGGGCGGGGGGCTACACCTTC.

V is TRBV27 and J is TRBJ1-1; the match to TRBD1 covers 7 bases. Germline values: CDR1 MNHEY, CDR2 SMNVEV (reference sequence). V shed 5 bases and J 3 bases; nucleotides not matched to a gene: 9. This CDR3 has 15 amino acids. The CDR3: CASSGWDSSYTEAFF. In DNA form, the CDR3 reads TGTGCCAGCAGTGGTTGGGACAGTTCCTACACTGAAGCTTTCTTT.

The chain recombines TRBV5-1 with TRBJ2-5; 12 nucleotides agree with TRBD2. The CDR3 sequence is 15 residues long. CDR1 is SGHRS and CDR2 is YFSETQ in the germline V gene. J gave up 5 bases and V 4 bases, and 6 bases lay outside the gene matches. CDR3 residues: CASSPRLAGAETQYF. The CDR3 DNA reads as TGCGCCAGCAGCCCAAGACTAGCGGGAGCGGAGACCCAGTACTTC.

V usage is TRBV5-1 and J usage is TRBJ2-5, with 8 bases matching TRBD1. V was clipped by 0 bases and J by 4 bases; unmatched bases: 5. Germline CDR1 SGHRS, CDR2 YFSETQ. CDR3 length: 15 residues. The CDR3 loop reads CASSLGQQGGETQYF. The CDR3 DNA is TGCGCCAGCAGCTTGGGCCAACAGGGGGGAGAGACCCAGTACTTC.

The V gene is TRBV28, the J gene TRBJ2-7; 8 bases fit TRBD1. Germline-derived CDR1 and CDR2 are MDHEN and SYDVKM. The ends lost 5 bases at V and 2 bases at J; junction bases unmatched: 8. The CDR3 contains 15 residues. Here the CDR3 DNA reads TGTGCCAGCAGTACACCGGGACAGGCCCCCTACGAGCAGTACTTC. Protein sequence: CASSTPGQAPYEQYF.

This clone has only one observation. V usage is TRBV19 and J usage is TRBJ2-2; D may be TRBD1 (6 bases). The CDR3 consists of 14 residues. Trimming removed 6 bases at V and 2 bases at J, with 10 bases between. The germline V gene has CDR1 LNHDA and CDR2 SQIVND (reference sequence). CDR3 sequence: CASRRDTNTGELFF. The CDR3 DNA follows: TGTGCCAGTAGACGGGACACCAACACCGGGGAGCTGTTTTTT.